The subject of this entry is one T cell receptor beta chain. The antigen this receptor binds is unknown. It has no much larger one-base neighbor in the sample; base qualities were not kept. TCRbeta CDR3 regions were amplified from genomic DNA by means of the immunoSEQ Assay, a bias-controlled multiplex PCR. Under the source paper's analysis protocol: The number of nucleated cells in each sample was estimated from the amplification of reference gene primers within the assay. To quantify the absolute abundance of each unique TCRbeta CDR3 rearrangement, sequence reads were collapsed and filtered. For each sample, productive Simpson clonality was calculated by taking the square root of Simpson's diversity index across productive rearrangements. Not all clones reach the TCRdb copy of this immuneACCESS table, which keeps in-frame sequences only. Checked studies attribute under half of the gap to unresolved V genes and leave the rest unexplained. The V and J calls and clone size are taken from that table; D and trimming were inferred from the DNA. Counted in this sample were about 130,000 clones; around 86% of them appeared once. The ten largest clones capture about 5.4% of the sample.

Whole blood was collected in K2EDTA tubes by collaborating institutions according to the institutions' own protocols. For TCRbeta analysis, collaborator samples were shipped as frozen whole blood, as isolated PBMCs, or as DNA extracted from either sample type. The record originates from a study of blood T cell repertoires in COVID-19 (TCRdb year 2020). About the full investigation: Samples from collaborators originated in the United States, Italy and Spain and spanned both the acute and convalescent phases of COVID-19. The samples were drawn from two sources: the first 160 participants of the ongoing ImmuneRACE study, and over 1,000 subjects contributed by 6 global collaborators. The prospective study material was composed of cDNA or gDNA derived from T cells, B-cell-depleted T cells, or PBMCs. Deeply sampled blood TCRbeta repertoires from subjects exposed to, actively infected with, or recovered from COVID-19 were included in the dataset. A de-identified subject ID, COVID-19 status, age in years and sex were almost always included in the sample metadata. The repertoires were released in a freely available public database meant as a resource for research on the immune response to SARS-CoV-2. Where available, HLA class I and class II types were taken from metadata supplied by the sample provider and were not determined by assay-based typing.

V is reduced by 2 bases and J by 0 bases, leaving a spacing of 8 bases between them. Taken from the germline V gene, the CDR1 and CDR2 loops are SGHTA and FQGNSA. Spanning cysteine to phenylalanine, the CDR3 consists of 15 amino acids. Left in the record is the CDR3 DNA by itself, 45 bases read in frame from the first base. Results the study describes overall, beyond this receptor: The quantity of clinical and demographic metadata differed by source and by participant and was supplied without curation.

The sequence came from a human donor in a cohort sampled during active COVID-19. The sequenced sample consisted of peripheral blood. The chain links TRBV7-2 with TRBJ2-1; too little of a D gene remains to name it. In nucleotide form, the sequence is TGTGCCAGCAGCTTAACCCCGAGCTCCTACAATGAGCAGTTCTTC. It codes for CASSLTPSSYNEQFF.